This T cell receptor (beta chain) comes out of a study of early T cells in non-severe SARS-CoV-2 infection. Overall study findings and caveats: Matching against VDJdb likely underestimated virus-specific expansions, favoring anti-spike CD8.

The table lists this clonotype with a few counts. Its antigen is unidentified. This CDR3 has 18 residues. V lost 6 bases to trimming and J lost 2 bases; unmatched junction nucleotides: 15. The germline V gene encodes CDR1 MNHEY and CDR2 SVGEGT. TCRdb independently ran MiXCR on the 5' RACE reads; one entry per CDR3 protein. This repertoire shows some 67,000 distinct CDR3 sequences, about 9% found once; its top ten account for about 16%. The V gene is TRBV6-2 or TRBV6-3, the J gene TRBJ2-5; the match to TRBD2 covers 10 bases. This sample comprised whole blood, obtained at baseline. The source of this sequence is an adult who was a healthcare worker with PCR-confirmed SARS-CoV-2 infection or an uninfected control (not recorded which). The CDR3 reads CASSLISVLAGLQETQYF. The CDR3 coding sequence is TGTGCCAGCAGCCTCATCAGCGTACTAGCGGGGCTTCAAGAGACCCAGTACTTC.